Listed here are 23 T cell receptor beta chains from one sample, sequenced in a study of shared clonotypes between healthy human individuals (TCRdb year 2020). To prepare the library, the immunoSEQ multiplex PCR assay was applied. TCRdb's version of the immuneACCESS table is confined to in-frame rearrangements and falls short of the full clone set. An unresolved V gene accounts for under half of the shortfall where checked; the remainder is of unknown origin. This sample comprises some 2.3 million clones, approximately 93% of them detected only once. 0.35% to 0.45% of the sample is held by the ten biggest clonotypes. Sequencing was performed on naive CD4+ T cells from PBMCs. The cell subset or site label on this specimen signifies: CD45RA+ positively selected. These receptors all come from a man aged 18 to 35 in good health. Some clones in this sample may be carry-over from other donors' samples.

CDR3 protein: CASSADRVSSEKLFF. The CDR3 DNA follows: TGTGCCAGCAGCGCCGACAGGGTCAGCAGTGAAAAACTGTTTTTT. This chain links TRBV7-9 with TRBJ1-4; 7 bases are a match to TRBD1. V was clipped by 5 bases and J by 7 bases; unmatched bases: 10. The CDR3 sequence is 15 residues long. Germline lookup yields CDR1 SEHNR and CDR2 FQNEAQ (reference sequence).

The chain employs TRBV28 and TRBJ2-3, with TRBD1 matching 12 bases. The V segment lost 2 bases and the J segment 5 bases; nucleotides outside the gene matches: 5. Germline-derived CDR1 and CDR2 are MDHEN and SYDVKM. The CDR3 length is 16 residues. This CDR3 reads CASSLGGTGGLDTQYF. The CDR3 DNA reads TGTGCCAGCAGTTTAGGAGGGACAGGGGGCTTAGATACGCAGTATTTT.

The chain is built from TRBV10-3 and TRBJ1-1; 7 nucleotides agree with TRBD1. The germline V gene encodes CDR1 ENHRY and CDR2 SYGVKD. This CDR3 contains 15 residues. J was trimmed by 0 bases and V by 3 bases; bases with no gene match: 4. The CDR3 DNA reads TGTGCCATCAGTGACTCGGGACAGCTGAACACTGAAGCTTTCTTT. This sequence encodes CAISDSGQLNTEAFF.

The J gene is TRBJ1-5, the V gene TRBV27; 9 bases align to TRBD1. There are 16 residues in the CDR3. V was clipped by 3 bases and J by 3 bases; unmatched bases: 6. Per the germline V gene, CDR1 is MNHEY and CDR2 is SMNVEV (reference sequence). The CDR3 loop is CASSFLDRGNNQPQHF. Here the CDR3 DNA reads TGTGCCAGCAGTTTCCTGGACAGGGGAAACAATCAGCCCCAGCATTTT.

This clone was seen a single time. The DNA for the CDR3 is TGTGCTAGTGGCCCGAGGGGTGGGAATGAGCAGTTCTTC. Translated, it gives CASGPRGGNEQFF. This chain joins TRBV12-5 and TRBJ2-1, with D perhaps assigned TRBD1 or TRBD2 (5 bases each). CDR1 and CDR2 (germline): LGHNT, FRNRAP. This CDR3 region has 13 residues. The ends were cut back, 6 bases at V and 7 bases at J, with 13 bases in the middle.

The CDR3 protein is CASRLVAGVYNEQFF. CDR3 bases: TGTGCCAGCAGACTCGTAGCGGGAGTCTACAATGAGCAGTTCTTC. V is TRBV7-2 and J is TRBJ2-1; 9 positions match TRBD2. Germline V gene lookup returns CDR1 SGHTA and CDR2 FQGNSA. V shed 6 bases, J shed 3 bases, and the junction held 6 bases outside the gene matches. The CDR3 has 15 amino acids. The full variable domain, rest sourced from reference TRBV7-2 and TRBJ2-1, is GAGVSQSPSNKVTEKGKDVELRCDPISGHTALYWYRQSLGQGLEFLIYFQGNSAPDKSGLPSDRFSAERTGGSVSTLTIQRTQQEDSAVYLCASRLVAGVYNEQFFGPGTRLTVL.

V usage is TRBV6-1 and J usage is TRBJ2-7; TRBD1 matches at 8 bases. Losses at the gene ends were 4 bases for V and 6 bases for J; bases not matched to a gene: 8. From germline, CDR1 is MNHNS and CDR2 SASEGT. This CDR3 spans 14 amino acids. Written as DNA, the CDR3 is TGTGCCAGCAGTGCGGAGACAGGGGTTGGCGAGCAGTACTTC. Amino acid sequence: CASSAETGVGEQYF.

The rearrangement links TRBV20-1 to TRBJ2-5; D is ambiguous. This CDR3 contains 11 residues. Per the germline V gene, CDR1 is DFQATT and CDR2 is SNEGSKA (reference sequence). V lost 6 bases, J lost 4 bases, and 9 bases lay in between. Here the CDR3 DNA reads TGCAGTGCGCCCCCCAGAGAGACCCAGTACTTC. Amino acids: CSAPPRETQYF.

This clone appeared a few times. The rearrangement joins TRBV20-1 to TRBJ1-1; D is ambiguous. Trimming took off 6 bases at V and 11 bases at J, with 16 bases between the two ends. Germline V gene sequence: CDR1 DFQATT, CDR2 SNEGSKA (reference sequence). The CDR3 is made up of 11 amino acids. Here the CDR3 reads CSAWTGGSAFF. The DNA for the CDR3 is TGCAGTGCCTGGACCGGAGGATCGGCTTTCTTT.

This chain uses TRBV18 with TRBJ2-5; 13 bases match TRBD2. V lost 3 bases to trimming and J lost 1 base; unmatched junction nucleotides: 2. The germline V gene encodes CDR1 KGHSH and CDR2 LQKENI. This CDR3 comprises 16 residues. CDR3 sequence reads: CASSPGTSGTQETQYF. DNA for the CDR3: TGTGCCAGCTCACCTGGGACTAGCGGGACCCAAGAGACCCAGTACTTC.

The chain uses TRBV19 and TRBJ1-5, with 7 bases fitting TRBD1. The CDR3 sequence is 15 residues long. Losses at the gene ends were 9 bases for V and 2 bases for J; bases not matched to a gene: 10. Germline CDR1 is LNHDA and CDR2 is SQIVND (reference sequence). CDR3 amino acids: CASTEGALRNQPQHF. The CDR3 DNA sequence: TGTGCCAGCACCGAGGGGGCACTCCGCAATCAGCCCCAGCATTTT.

The chain employs TRBV28 and TRBJ1-5; D gene uncertain. CDR1 is MDHEN and CDR2 is SYDVKM in the germline V gene. V was shortened by 2 bases and J by 1 base, with 9 bases between the two germline ends. The CDR3 spans 15 residues. The CDR3 region has the DNA TGTGCCAGCAGTTTAATCGGAGAAAGCAATCAGCCCCAGCATTTT. Its protein product is CASSLIGESNQPQHF.

CDR3 DNA: TGCGCCAGCAGCTCAAGTTCCCGGGACAGCCCCAGGCGTGCTTTCTTT. Protein: CASSSSSRDSPRRAFF. The rearrangement uses TRBV4-1 and TRBJ1-1; 7 nucleotides agree with TRBD1. This CDR3 is 16 amino acids long. Germline V gene sequence: CDR1 MGHRA, CDR2 YSYEKL. V gave up 5 bases and J gave up 11 bases; unmatched junction bases: 20.

The chain couples TRBV5-1 to TRBJ2-3; 8 bases match TRBD2. This CDR3 region has 17 residues. Germline V gene lookup returns CDR1 SGHRS and CDR2 YFSETQ. Trimming removed 2 bases from V and 4 bases from J; junction bases left unmatched: 12. This CDR3 is CASSFTPPSGSSDTQYF. CDR3 sequence (DNA): TGCGCCAGCAGCTTTACCCCACCCAGCGGGAGTTCAGATACGCAGTATTTT.

In this sample, this clone turned up a few times. The rearrangement links TRBV9 to TRBJ1-1; no firm D call. Trimming pared 4 bases from V and 5 bases from J, leaving 21 bases between. Germline assignment: CDR1 SGDLS and CDR2 YYNGEE. The CDR3 covers 16 residues. The CDR3 DNA reads TGTGCCAGCAGCCCAACCCAACGCTTCACGGGGACTGAAGCTTTCTTT. Encoded protein: CASSPTQRFTGTEAFF.

This sequence joins TRBV19 and TRBJ1-5, with 9 bases fitting TRBD1. Trimming at V came to 7 bases and at J to 7 bases, leaving 14 bases not matched to a gene. The germline V gene has CDR1 LNHDA and CDR2 SQIVND (reference sequence). CDR3 length equals 16 residues. The CDR3 loop is CASTPLTGGPPQPQHF. As DNA, the CDR3 is TGTGCCAGTACGCCTTTGACAGGGGGACCGCCACAGCCCCAGCATTTT.

The chain combines TRBV30 with TRBJ2-2, with D perhaps matching TRBD2 (5 bases). V lost 1 base and J lost 6, with 27 bases in between. The CDR3 consists of 19 residues. Germline CDR1 and CDR2: GTSNPN and SVGIG (reference sequence). CDR3 protein: CAWSGFFGASPGEAGELFF. CDR3 bases: TGTGCCTGGAGTGGATTTTTTGGAGCTAGCCCAGGAGAGGCCGGGGAGCTGTTTTTT.

This sequence joins TRBV6-5 and TRBJ2-5, with D possibly called TRBD1 or TRBD2 (6 bases each). CDR3 size: 14 residues. Trimming left V 7 bases short and J 5 bases short, with 17 bases between. The V gene's germline CDR1 is MNHEY and CDR2 SVGAGI. CDR3 nucleotide sequence: TGTGCCAGCACCCATCTCGGAGGGGGGGAGACCCAGTACTTC. Its translation: CASTHLGGGETQYF.

In regard to this clone: Other DNA sequences in the sample encode the same CDR3. This chain joins TRBV5-4 and TRBJ2-2; TRBD1 matches at 7 bases. Losses at the gene ends were 4 bases for V and 0 bases for J; bases not matched to a gene: 6. In germline, CDR1 is SGHNT, CDR2 YYREEE (reference sequence). This CDR3 region has 16 residues. CDR3 residues: CASSLAGTANTGELFF. The DNA for the CDR3 is TGTGCCAGCAGCCTGGCAGGGACAGCGAACACCGGGGAGCTGTTTTTT.

The rearrangement joins TRBV5-6 to TRBJ2-2, with D possibly TRBD2 on 6 matching bases. The CDR3 spans 13 residues. CDR1 is SGHDT and CDR2 is YYEEEE in the germline V gene. The V and J ends lost 5 bases and 4 bases respectively, with 9 bases between them. CDR3: CASRGLSTGELFF. CDR3 nucleotides: TGTGCCAGCAGGGGACTCTCCACCGGGGAGCTGTTTTTT.

The V and J genes are TRBV7-2 and TRBJ2-1; TRBD1 matches at 9 bases. Germline V lookup: CDR1 SGHTA, CDR2 FQGNSA. Losses at the gene ends were 4 bases for V and 8 bases for J; bases not matched to a gene: 6. This CDR3 spans 14 amino acids. The CDR3 region has the DNA TGTGCCAGCAGCTCCCCGACAGGGGGGTATGAGCAGTTCTTC. This codes for CASSSPTGGYEQFF.

CDR3 coding DNA: TGTGCCAGCAGCCAAGATTTGGGGGATTTTAGGGCCAAAAACATTCAGTACTTC. Translating gives CASSQDLGDFRAKNIQYF. The chain couples TRBV4-2 to TRBJ2-4, with D tentatively TRBD1 or TRBD2 (5 bases each). V dropped 0 bases and J dropped 1 base, with 16 bases sitting between them. The CDR3 sequence is 18 residues long. CDR1 is LGHNA and CDR2 is YNFKEQ in the germline V gene.

In the case of this clone: Relative to the germline gene, one junction end is altered; a read error may explain this. This chain connects TRBV28 to TRBJ2-3; 7 bases are shared with TRBD2. CDR3 size: 18 residues. The V gene's germline CDR1 is MDHEN and CDR2 SYDVKM. The CDR3 is CASTLRRWAGEYTDTQYF. CDR3 sequence (DNA): TGTGCCAGCACTTTACGACGGTGGGCGGGAGAGTACACAGATACGCAGTATTTT.